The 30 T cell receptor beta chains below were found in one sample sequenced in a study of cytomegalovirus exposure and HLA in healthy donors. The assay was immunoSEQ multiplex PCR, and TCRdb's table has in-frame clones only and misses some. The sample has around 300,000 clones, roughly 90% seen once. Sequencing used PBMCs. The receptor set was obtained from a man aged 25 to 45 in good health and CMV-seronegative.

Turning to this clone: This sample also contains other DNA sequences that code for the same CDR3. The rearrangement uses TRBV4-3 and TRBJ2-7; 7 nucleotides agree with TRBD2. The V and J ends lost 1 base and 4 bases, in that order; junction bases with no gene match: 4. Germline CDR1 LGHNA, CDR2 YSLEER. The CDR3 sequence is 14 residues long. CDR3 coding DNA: TGCGCCAGCAGCCAAGGACTGCGGGGGTACGAGCAGTACTTC. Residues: CASSQGLRGYEQYF.

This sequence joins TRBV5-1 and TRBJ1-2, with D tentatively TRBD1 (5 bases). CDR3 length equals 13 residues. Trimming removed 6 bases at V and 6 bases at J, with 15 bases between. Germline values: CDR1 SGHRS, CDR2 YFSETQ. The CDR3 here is CASTLGGVHGYTF. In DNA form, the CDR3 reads TGCGCCAGCACCCTCGGGGGGGTGCATGGCTACACCTTC.

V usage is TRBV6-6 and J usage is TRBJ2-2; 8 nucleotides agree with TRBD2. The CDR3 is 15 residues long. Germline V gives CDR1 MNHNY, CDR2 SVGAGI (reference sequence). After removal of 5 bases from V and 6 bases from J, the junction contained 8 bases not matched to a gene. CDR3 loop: CASSPRGGVAGELFF. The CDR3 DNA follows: TGTGCCAGCAGTCCCCGGGGGGGGGTGGCCGGGGAGCTGTTTTTT.

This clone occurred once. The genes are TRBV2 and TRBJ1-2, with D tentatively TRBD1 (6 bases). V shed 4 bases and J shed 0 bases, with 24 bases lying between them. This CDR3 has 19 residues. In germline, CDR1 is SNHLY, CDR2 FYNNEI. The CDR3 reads CASSATLDSVTFPNYGYTF. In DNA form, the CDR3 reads TGTGCCAGCAGTGCAACACTGGACAGCGTTACATTTCCTAACTATGGCTACACCTTC.

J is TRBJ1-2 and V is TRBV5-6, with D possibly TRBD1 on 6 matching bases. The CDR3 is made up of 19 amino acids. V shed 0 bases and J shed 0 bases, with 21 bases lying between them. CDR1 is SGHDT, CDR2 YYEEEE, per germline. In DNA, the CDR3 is TGTGCCAGCAGCTTGGCGCGGACATTTGCAGGGACAACTAACTATGGCTACACCTTC. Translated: CASSLARTFAGTTNYGYTF.

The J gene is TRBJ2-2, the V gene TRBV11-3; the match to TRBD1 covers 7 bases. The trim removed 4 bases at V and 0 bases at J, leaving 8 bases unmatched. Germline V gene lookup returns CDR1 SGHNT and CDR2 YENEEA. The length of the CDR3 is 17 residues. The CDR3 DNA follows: TGTGCCAGCAGCTCGTCCCCCGGGACAGCGAACACCGGGGAGCTGTTTTTT. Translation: CASSSSPGTANTGELFF.

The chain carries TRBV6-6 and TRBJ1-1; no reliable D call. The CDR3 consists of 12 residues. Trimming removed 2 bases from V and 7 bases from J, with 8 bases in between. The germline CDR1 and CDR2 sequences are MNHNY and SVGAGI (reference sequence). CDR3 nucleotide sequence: TGTGCCAGCAGTTACGCGGATAGTGAAGCTTTCTTT. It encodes CASSYADSEAFF.

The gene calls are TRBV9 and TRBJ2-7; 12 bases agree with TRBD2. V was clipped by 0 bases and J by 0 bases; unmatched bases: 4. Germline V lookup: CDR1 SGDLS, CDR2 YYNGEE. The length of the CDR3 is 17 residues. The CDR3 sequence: CASSVGAGLAGSYEQYF. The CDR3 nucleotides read TGTGCCAGCAGCGTAGGAGCGGGACTAGCGGGCTCCTACGAGCAGTACTTC.

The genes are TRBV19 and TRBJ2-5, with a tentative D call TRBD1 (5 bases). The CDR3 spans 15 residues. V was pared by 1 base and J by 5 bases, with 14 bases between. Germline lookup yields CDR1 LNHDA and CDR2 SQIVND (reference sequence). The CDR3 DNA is TGTGCCAGTAGTATAGTTGGGCAGGGCCTGGAGACCCAGTACTTC. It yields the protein CASSIVGQGLETQYF.

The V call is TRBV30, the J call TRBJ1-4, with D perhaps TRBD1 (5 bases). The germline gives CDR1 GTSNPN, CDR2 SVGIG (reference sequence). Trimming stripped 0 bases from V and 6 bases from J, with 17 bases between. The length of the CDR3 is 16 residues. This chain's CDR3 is CAWSVQPIRAYEKLFF. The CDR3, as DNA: TGTGCCTGGAGTGTACAGCCTATCAGGGCATATGAAAAACTGTTTTTT.

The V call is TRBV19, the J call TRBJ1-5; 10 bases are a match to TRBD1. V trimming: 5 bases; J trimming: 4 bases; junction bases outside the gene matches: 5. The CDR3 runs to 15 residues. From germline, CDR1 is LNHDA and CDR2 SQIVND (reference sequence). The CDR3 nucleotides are TGTGCCAGTAGTCGACAGGGGGCGCCAAATCAGCCCCAGCATTTT. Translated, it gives CASSRQGAPNQPQHF.

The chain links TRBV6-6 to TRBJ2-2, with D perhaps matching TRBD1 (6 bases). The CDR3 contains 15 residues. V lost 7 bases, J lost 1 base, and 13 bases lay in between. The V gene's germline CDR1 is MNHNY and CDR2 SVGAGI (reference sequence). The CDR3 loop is CASINLGQNTGELFF. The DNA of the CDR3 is TGTGCCAGCATAAATTTGGGACAGAACACCGGGGAGCTGTTTTTT.

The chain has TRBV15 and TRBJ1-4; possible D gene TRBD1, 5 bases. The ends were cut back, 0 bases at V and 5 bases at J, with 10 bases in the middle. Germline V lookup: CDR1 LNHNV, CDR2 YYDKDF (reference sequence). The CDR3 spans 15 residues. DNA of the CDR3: TGTGCCACCAGCAGAGATGGGGGACTCAATGAAAAACTGTTTTTT. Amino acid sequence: CATSRDGGLNEKLFF.

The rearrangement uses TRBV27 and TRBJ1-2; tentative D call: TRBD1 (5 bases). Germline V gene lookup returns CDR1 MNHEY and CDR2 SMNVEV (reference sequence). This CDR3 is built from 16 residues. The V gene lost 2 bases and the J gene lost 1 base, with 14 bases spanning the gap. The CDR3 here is CASSLVGTSFNYGYTF. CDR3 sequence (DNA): TGTGCCAGCAGTTTAGTCGGGACTTCTTTTAACTATGGCTACACCTTC.

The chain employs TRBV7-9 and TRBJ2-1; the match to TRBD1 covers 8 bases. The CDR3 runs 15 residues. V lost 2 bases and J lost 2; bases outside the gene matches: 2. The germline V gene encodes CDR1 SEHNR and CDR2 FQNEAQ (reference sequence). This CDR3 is CASSLQGAAYNEQFF. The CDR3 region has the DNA TGTGCCAGCAGCTTACAGGGGGCGGCCTACAATGAGCAGTTCTTC.

This chain's CDR3 is CASSQEEGALQPQHF. DNA of the CDR3: TGTGCCAGCAGCCAAGAGGAGGGGGCTCTTCAGCCCCAGCATTTT. V gene TRBV4-2 combines with J gene TRBJ1-5, with 7 bases lining up with TRBD1. J was trimmed by 6 bases and V by 0 bases; bases with no gene match: 5. Looked up from germline, CDR1 is LGHNA and CDR2 is YNFKEQ. The CDR3 loop spans 15 amino acids.

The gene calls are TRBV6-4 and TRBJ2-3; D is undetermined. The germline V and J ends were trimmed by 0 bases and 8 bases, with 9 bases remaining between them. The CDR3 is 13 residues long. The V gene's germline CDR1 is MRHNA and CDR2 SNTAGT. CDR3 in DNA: TGTGCCAGCAGTGACTCGAGCGCTGGTACGCAGTATTTT. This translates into CASSDSSAGTQYF.

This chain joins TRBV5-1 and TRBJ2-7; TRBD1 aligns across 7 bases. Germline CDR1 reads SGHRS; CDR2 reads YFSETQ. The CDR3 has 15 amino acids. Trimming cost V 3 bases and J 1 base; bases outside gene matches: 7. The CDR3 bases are TGCGCCAGCAGCTACACAGGGGCCTTATCCTACGAGCAGTACTTC. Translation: CASSYTGALSYEQYF.

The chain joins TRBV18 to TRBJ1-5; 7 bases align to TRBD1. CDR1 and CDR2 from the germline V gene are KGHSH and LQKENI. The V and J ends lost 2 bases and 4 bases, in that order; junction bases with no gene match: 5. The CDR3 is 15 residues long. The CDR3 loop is CASSPTGQLNQPQHF. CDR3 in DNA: TGTGCCAGCTCACCAACGGGACAGTTAAATCAGCCCCAGCATTTT.

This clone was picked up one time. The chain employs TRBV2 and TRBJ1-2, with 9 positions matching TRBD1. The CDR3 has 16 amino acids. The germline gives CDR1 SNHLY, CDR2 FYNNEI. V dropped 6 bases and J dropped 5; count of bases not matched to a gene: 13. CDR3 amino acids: CASRTLGQGPQYGYTF. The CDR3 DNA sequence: TGTGCCAGCAGGACTTTGGGACAGGGCCCTCAATATGGCTACACCTTC.

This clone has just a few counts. The CDR3 DNA is TGTGCCAGCAGTGCCGACAGGGGATTATGGGAGACCCAGTACTTC. As protein: CASSADRGLWETQYF. The chain couples TRBV6-1 to TRBJ2-5; 8 bases align to TRBD1. The V segment lost 4 bases and the J segment 5 bases; nucleotides outside the gene matches: 9. The CDR3 length is 15 residues. The V gene's germline CDR1 is MNHNS and CDR2 SASEGT.

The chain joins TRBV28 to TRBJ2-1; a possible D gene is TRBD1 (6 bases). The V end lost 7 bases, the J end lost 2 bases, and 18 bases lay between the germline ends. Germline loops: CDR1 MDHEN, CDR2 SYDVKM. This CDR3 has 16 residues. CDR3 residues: CASTSMRGTAYNEQFF. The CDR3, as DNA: TGTGCCAGCACCTCGATGAGGGGGACCGCCTACAATGAGCAGTTCTTC.

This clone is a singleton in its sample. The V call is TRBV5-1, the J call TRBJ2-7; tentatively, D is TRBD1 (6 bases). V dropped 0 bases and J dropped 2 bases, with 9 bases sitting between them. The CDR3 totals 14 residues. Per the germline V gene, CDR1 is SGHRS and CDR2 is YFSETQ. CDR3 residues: CASSLDGQPYEQYF. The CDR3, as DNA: TGCGCCAGCAGCTTGGACGGACAGCCCTACGAGCAGTACTTC.

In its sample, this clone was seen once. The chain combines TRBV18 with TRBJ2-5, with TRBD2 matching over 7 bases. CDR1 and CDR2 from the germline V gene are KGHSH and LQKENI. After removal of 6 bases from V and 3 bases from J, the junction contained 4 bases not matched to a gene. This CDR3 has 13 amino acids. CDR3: CASSSGRKETQYF. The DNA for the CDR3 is TGTGCCAGCTCCTCCGGGAGGAAAGAGACCCAGTACTTC.

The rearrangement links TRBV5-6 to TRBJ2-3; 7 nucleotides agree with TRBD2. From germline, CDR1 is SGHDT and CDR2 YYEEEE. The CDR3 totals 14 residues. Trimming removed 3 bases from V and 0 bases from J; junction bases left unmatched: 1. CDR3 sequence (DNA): TGTGCCAGCAGCTGGGGGGGTAGCACAGATACGCAGTATTTT. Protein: CASSWGGSTDTQYF.

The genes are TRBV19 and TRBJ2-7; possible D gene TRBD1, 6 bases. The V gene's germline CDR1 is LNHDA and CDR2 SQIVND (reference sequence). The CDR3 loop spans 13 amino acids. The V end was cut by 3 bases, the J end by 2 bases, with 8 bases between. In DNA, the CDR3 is TGTGCCAGTAGTATGTACAGGGCCTACGAGCAGTACTTC. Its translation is CASSMYRAYEQYF.

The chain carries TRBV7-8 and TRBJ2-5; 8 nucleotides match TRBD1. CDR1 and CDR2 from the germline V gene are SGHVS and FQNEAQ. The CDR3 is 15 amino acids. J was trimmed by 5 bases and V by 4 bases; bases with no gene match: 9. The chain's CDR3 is CASSWNQGAGETQYF. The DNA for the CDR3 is TGTGCCAGCAGCTGGAATCAGGGGGCAGGGGAGACCCAGTACTTC.

CDR3 residues: CASSSRDSQETQYF. The CDR3 DNA reads TGTGCCAGCAGCTCTAGGGACAGCCAAGAGACCCAGTACTTC. V is TRBV11-2 and J is TRBJ2-5; 7 bases are a match to TRBD1. V lost 4 bases to trimming and J lost 1 base; unmatched junction nucleotides: 3. Per the germline V gene, CDR1 is SGHAT and CDR2 is FQNNGV. The CDR3 runs 14 residues.

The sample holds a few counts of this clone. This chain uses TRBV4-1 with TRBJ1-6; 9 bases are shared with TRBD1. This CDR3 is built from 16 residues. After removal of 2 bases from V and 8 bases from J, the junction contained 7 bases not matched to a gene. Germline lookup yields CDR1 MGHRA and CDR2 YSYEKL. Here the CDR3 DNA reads TGCGCCAGCAGCCAAATACCCACAGGGGGCCATTCACCCCTCCACTTT. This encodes CASSQIPTGGHSPLHF.

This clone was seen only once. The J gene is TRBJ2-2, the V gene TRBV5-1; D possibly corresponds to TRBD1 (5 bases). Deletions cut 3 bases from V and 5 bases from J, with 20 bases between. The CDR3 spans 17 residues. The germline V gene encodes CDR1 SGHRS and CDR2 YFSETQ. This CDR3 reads CASSSIAQGDLTGELFF. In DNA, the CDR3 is TGCGCCAGCAGCTCCATCGCGCAGGGCGATTTGACCGGGGAGCTGTTTTTT. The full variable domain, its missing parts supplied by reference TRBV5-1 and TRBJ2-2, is KAGVTQTPRYLIKTRGQQVTLSCSPISGHRSVSWYQQTPGQGLQFLFEYFSETQRNKGNFPGRFSGRQFSNSRSEMNVSTLELGDSALYLCASSSIAQGDLTGELFFGEGSRLTVL.